The rows below give T cell receptor beta chains drawn from one sample of a study. TCRdb re-called the 5' RACE reads with MiXCR, one entry per CDR3 protein. The sample holds 55,000 or so distinct CDR3 sequences, 20% seen once. Input material: tumor-infiltrating Tregs sorted from the breast tumor. Receptors originate from a female donor with breast cancer. Both conserved end residues are part of each CDR3. The D gene is left open where the match is weak. Not every row has a clone size; where given, it reads once, few, many or a size class.

DNA: TGCAGTGCTAGAGAGGACAGGGAGAAACTGTTTTTT
CDR3: CSAREDREKLFF
J: TRBJ1-4
size: few
V: TRBV20-1
D: TRBD1

DNA: TGCGCCAGCAGCTGGGACGGCCGGAGTGAAGCTTTCTTT
CDR3: CASSWDGRSEAFF
J: TRBJ1-1
size: .
V: TRBV5-1
D: .

DNA: TGCGCCAGCAGCGGGGGGAGCAGTGGGAGTCGGCAGTACTTC
CDR3: CASSGGSSGSRQYF
J: TRBJ2-7
size: many
V: TRBV5-1
D: .

DNA: TGTGCCAGCAGCTACTCCAACTCAGCTCGAGAGACCCAGTACTTC
CDR3: CASSYSNSARETQYF
J: TRBJ2-5
size: .
V: TRBV11-2
D: .

DNA: TGCAGTGCTAGAGGTCGGCGGCAGGGGGACCACGAGCAGTACTTC
CDR3: CSARGRRQGDHEQYF
J: TRBJ2-7
size: many
V: TRBV20-1
D: TRBD1

DNA: TGTGCCAGCATGGAGAATAGCAATCAGCCCCAGCATTTT
CDR3: CASMENSNQPQHF
J: TRBJ1-5
size: .
V: TRBV6-1
D: .

DNA: TGCGCCAGCAGCTTGGTGGACAGCACCTACAATGAGCAGTTCTTC
CDR3: CASSLVDSTYNEQFF
J: TRBJ2-1
size: many
V: TRBV5-1
D: .

DNA: TGTGCCACCCAAGGAGCACCGTACACTGAAGCTTTCTTT
CDR3: CATQGAPYTEAFF
J: TRBJ1-1
size: many
V: TRBV6-2/TRBV6-3
D: .

DNA: TGTGCCAGCAGTTCCGGGACAGGGGAAATGTCAGATACGCAGTATTTT
CDR3: CASSSGTGEMSDTQYF
J: TRBJ2-3
size: few
V: TRBV6-5
D: TRBD1

DNA: TGTGCCAGCAGTACACTCCATGAGCAGTTCTTC
CDR3: CASSTLHEQFF
J: TRBJ2-1
size: few
V: TRBV6-5
D: .

DNA: TGTGCCAGCAGCTTAGCGCCAGAGACCCAGTACTTC
CDR3: CASSLAPETQYF
J: TRBJ2-5
size: many
V: TRBV7-2
D: .

DNA: TGTGCCACCACCCGTGATTGGGACGTCACTGAAGCTTTCTTT
CDR3: CATTRDWDVTEAFF
J: TRBJ1-1
size: .
V: TRBV6-1
D: .

DNA: TGCGCCAGCAGCTTGGGGTCTAGCGGGTTTTACAATGAGCAGTTCTTC
CDR3: CASSLGSSGFYNEQFF
J: TRBJ2-1
size: .
V: TRBV5-1
D: TRBD2

DNA: TGTGCCAGCAGTTGGGAGAGGGGGCTTAAGGAGACCCAGTACTTC
CDR3: CASSWERGLKETQYF
J: TRBJ2-5
size: few
V: TRBV5-6
D: TRBD1

DNA: TGCGCCAGCAGTCCGGGACAGGGGGTAACCGGGGAGCTGTTTTTT
CDR3: CASSPGQGVTGELFF
J: TRBJ2-2
size: many
V: TRBV5-1
D: TRBD1

DNA: TGTGCCAGCAGTTTTAGGAGAGGGGGCGACTACACCTTC
CDR3: CASSFRRGGDYTF
J: TRBJ1-2
size: few
V: TRBV27
D: TRBD1

DNA: TGCAGTGCTAGTGGAGCGGGAGTGGGTACAGATACGCAGTATTTT
CDR3: CSASGAGVGTDTQYF
J: TRBJ2-3
size: .
V: TRBV20-1
D: TRBD2

DNA: TGTGCCAGCAGCCGGAGGGTAGATACGCAGTATTTT
CDR3: CASSRRVDTQYF
J: TRBJ2-3
size: many
V: TRBV7-2
D: .

DNA: TGTGCCAGCAGCCAAGGGCAATTTGCAGCGGGGCATGACGAGCAGTACTTC
CDR3: CASSQGQFAAGHDEQYF
J: TRBJ2-7
size: .
V: TRBV4-2
D: TRBD2

DNA: TGCGCCAGCAGCCCCGGGACAGGGTCCTCCGGGGAGCTGTTTTTT
CDR3: CASSPGTGSSGELFF
J: TRBJ2-2
size: few
V: TRBV5-1
D: TRBD1

DNA: TGTGCCAGCAGCTTGGGGACAGATAGCAATCAGCCCCAGCATTTT
CDR3: CASSLGTDSNQPQHF
J: TRBJ1-5
size: many
V: TRBV7-9
D: TRBD1

DNA: TGTGCCAGCAGCTGGACTAGCGGGTACCAAGAGACCCAGTACTTC
CDR3: CASSWTSGYQETQYF
J: TRBJ2-5
size: few
V: TRBV7-2
D: TRBD2

DNA: TGTGCCAGCAGCACCAGAGTGTGGGGAAACGGGATCGTTGGCACTGAAGCTTTCTTT
CDR3: CASSTRVWGNGIVGTEAFF
J: TRBJ1-1
size: many
V: TRBV7-2
D: .

DNA: TGTGCCAGCAGTTTAGCAGGGGGAAGGGCTCGCTCCTACGAGCAGTACTTC
CDR3: CASSLAGGRARSYEQYF
J: TRBJ2-7
size: few
V: TRBV12-3/TRBV12-4
D: .

DNA: TGTGCCAGCTCGCTGGGGGGCGGGCTTAACACTGAAGCTTTCTTT
CDR3: CASSLGGGLNTEAFF
J: TRBJ1-1
size: few
V: TRBV18
D: .

DNA: TGCAGTGCTAGAGATGGCGGCAGCTCCTACGAGCAGTACTTC
CDR3: CSARDGGSSYEQYF
J: TRBJ2-7
size: many
V: TRBV20-1
D: .

DNA: TGTGCCAGCTCCCGGGGGCTCCCCGACAATGAGCAGTTCTTC
CDR3: CASSRGLPDNEQFF
J: TRBJ2-1
size: .
V: TRBV18
D: .

DNA: TGCAGCGTTGAACAGAACTACGAGCAGTACTTC
CDR3: CSVEQNYEQYF
J: TRBJ2-7
size: few
V: TRBV29-1
D: .

DNA: TGTGCCAGCAGTTTCAAAGGACGTGGCTACACCTTC
CDR3: CASSFKGRGYTF
J: TRBJ1-2
size: few
V: TRBV27
D: .

DNA: TGCAGTGCTAGGAAACCTAGCACCTACGAGCAGTACTTC
CDR3: CSARKPSTYEQYF
J: TRBJ2-7
size: .
V: TRBV20-1
D: .

DNA: TGCGCCAGCAGCTTTGAGGGGTCAATGACCTACGAGCAGTACTTC
CDR3: CASSFEGSMTYEQYF
J: TRBJ2-7
size: few
V: TRBV5-1
D: .

DNA: TGCGCCAGCAGCTCACAGGCTAGCGAAGGAGATACGCAGTATTTT
CDR3: CASSSQASEGDTQYF
J: TRBJ2-3
size: .
V: TRBV5-1
D: .

DNA: TGTGCCAGCAGCCAAGGGGACACAGTCGGGGCCCAGTACTTC
CDR3: CASSQGDTVGAQYF
J: TRBJ2-5
size: many
V: TRBV4-2
D: .